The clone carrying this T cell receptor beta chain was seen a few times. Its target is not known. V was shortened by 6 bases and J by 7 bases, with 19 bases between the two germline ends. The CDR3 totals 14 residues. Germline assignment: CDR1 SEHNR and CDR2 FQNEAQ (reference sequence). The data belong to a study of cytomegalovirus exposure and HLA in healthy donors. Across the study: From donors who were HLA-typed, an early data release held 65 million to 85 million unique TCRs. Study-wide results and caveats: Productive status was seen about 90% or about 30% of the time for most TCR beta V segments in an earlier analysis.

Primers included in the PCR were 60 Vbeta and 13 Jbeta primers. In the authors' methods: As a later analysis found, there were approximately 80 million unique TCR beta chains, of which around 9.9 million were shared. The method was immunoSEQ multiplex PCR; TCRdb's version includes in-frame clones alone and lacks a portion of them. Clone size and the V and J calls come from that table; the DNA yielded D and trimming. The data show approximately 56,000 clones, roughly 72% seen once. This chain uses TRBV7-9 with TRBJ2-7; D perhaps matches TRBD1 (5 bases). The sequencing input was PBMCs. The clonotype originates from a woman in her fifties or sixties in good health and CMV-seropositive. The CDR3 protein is CASSLDSLWGEQYF. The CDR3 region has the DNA TGTGCCAGCAGTCTCGACAGCCTCTGGGGTGAGCAGTACTTC.